This paragraph covers one T cell receptor beta chain sequence. Its antigen is unknown. Nothing much larger sits one base from this clone, and base qualities are not available. The library came from the immunoSEQ multiplex PCR assay. RNA was extracted from all samples and reverse transcribed into cDNA as template for TCR sequencing. SuperScript III was used to make first-strand cDNA, primed with a 2:1 mix of oligo-dT and random hexamers. A synthetic immune receptor repertoire was used to gauge amplification bias, and whatever bias remained was removed computationally. In the authors' own workflow: Raw reads were preprocessed to remove errors, and CDR3 was defined according to IMGT conventions as the region from the conserved cysteine to phenylalanine. Clonality was calculated as 1 minus Shannon entropy normalized by log2 of the number of productive unique TCRs. CD4 or CD8 identity of scalp clones was inferred by cross-referencing scalp TCRbeta sequences with sorted blood CD4 and CD8 repertoires. What TCRdb holds here is the immuneACCESS table cut down to in-frame rearrangements. Part of the clones is not present; checked against another copy, under half of the missing clones reflect an unresolved V gene, and the others are unexplained. That table gives V, J and clone size, and the DNA gave D and trimming. Here the sample has under 150,000 clones; 61% occur a single time. The ten largest clones represent more than 5.5% of the sample.

The data stem from a study of CD8+ T cells in alopecia areata (dated by TCRdb to 2016 to 2019). For context, the study as a whole: Treated patients were enrolled in an open-label pilot trial of oral tofacitinib, 5 to 10 mg twice daily, for moderate-to-severe alopecia areata. Tofacitinib was given for 6 to 18 months, followed by 6 months of follow-up off drug to assess delayed response and recurrence. For the treated patients, the SALT score, which quantifies what percentage of scalp surface area is affected, served as the measure of disease severity. In both human patients and the C3H/HeJ mouse model, the study applied high-throughput TCRbeta sequencing to look at T cell clonal expansion in alopecia areata. Scalp tissue and sorted CD4+ and CD8+ peripheral blood T cells from patchy and totalis/universalis alopecia areata patients and from healthy controls were covered by human TCRbeta sequencing. Biopsies were taken from tofacitinib-treated patients at baseline and at 4 and 24 weeks of treatment, and a later scalp biopsy was taken in several of the tofacitinib-treated patients. Scalp clonality was compared across normal scalp (n=4), patchy alopecia areata scalp (n=8), and alopecia totalis/universalis scalp (n=8). RNA came from the PAXgene miRNA kit for fixed scalp, the miRNeasy kit for PBMCs, and the RNeasy kit for mouse skin. immunoSEQ multiplex PCR using 35 Vbeta forward primers and 13 Jbeta reverse primers was used to amplify TCRbeta CDR3 regions. The study at large found these results: Compared with mice, TCR sequences shared between patients were less clear, possibly partly because of HLA diversity across the patient population. Because the treated cohort was small and had only one nonresponder, larger studies are needed to examine links between baseline CD8+ expansion and response. During tofacitinib treatment, many expanded lesional clones remained in scalp and blood, and this persistence may partly explain relapse after treatment is stopped. Resident alphabeta T cells in normal human skin are also sequenced, complicating scalp TCR repertoire analysis, unlike mouse skin dominated by gammadelta T cells. Scalp clonality and the number of expanded CD8+ clones among the top 100 scalp clones were significantly decreased by tofacitinib. Compared with normal scalp, lesional scalp had higher clonality and more expanded CD8+ clones, particularly in alopecia totalis/universalis, a pattern that suggests antigenic drive.

The sample's time point label, in plain terms: around 28 days on oral tofacitinib. The treatment or condition label here, explained by the study, means: oral pan-JAK inhibitor, 5-10 mg twice daily. Peripheral blood and lesional scalp punch biopsies were obtained from patients with alopecia areata. PBMCs were separated by density centrifugation and stained for CD3, CD4 and CD8, after which CD4+ and CD8+ T cells were sorted on a FACSAria. Between the V and J ends, shortened by 7 bases and 0 bases respectively, the junction contains 13 bases. The CDR3 starts with the cysteine, ends with the phenylalanine, and has 13 residues. Just the 39-base CDR3 DNA is kept, in frame starting at base 1. Taken from the germline V gene, the CDR1 and CDR2 loops are SQVTM and ANQGSEA.

The sample was CD4+ T cells sorted from blood, taken at week 4, from a patient treated with tofacitinib. The sequence joins TRBV29-1 to TRBJ2-7, with TRBD1 as a weak D call on 6 bases. This TCR was sampled from a human donor with alopecia areata. The CDR3 region: CSALRGVSYEQYF. The sequenced DNA: TGCAGCGCCCTCAGGGGTGTCTCCTACGAGCAGTACTTC.